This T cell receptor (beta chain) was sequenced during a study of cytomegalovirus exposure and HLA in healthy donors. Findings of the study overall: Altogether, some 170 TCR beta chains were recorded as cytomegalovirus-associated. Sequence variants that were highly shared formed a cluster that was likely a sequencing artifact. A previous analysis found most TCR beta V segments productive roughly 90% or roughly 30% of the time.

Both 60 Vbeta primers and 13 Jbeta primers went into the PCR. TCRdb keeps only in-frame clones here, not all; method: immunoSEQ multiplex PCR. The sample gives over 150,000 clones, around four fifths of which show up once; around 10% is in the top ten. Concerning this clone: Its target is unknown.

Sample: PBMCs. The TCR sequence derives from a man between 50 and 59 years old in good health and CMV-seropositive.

The CDR3 bases are TGTGCCAGCTCACCACCGTACAGCTCCTACGAGCAGTACTTC. Translation: CASSPPYSSYEQYF. The chain has TRBV18 and TRBJ2-7; the D is unclear. In germline, CDR1 is KGHSH, CDR2 LQKENI. The CDR3 is 14 residues long. V lost 0 bases and J 0 bases, leaving 6 bases between the germline ends.